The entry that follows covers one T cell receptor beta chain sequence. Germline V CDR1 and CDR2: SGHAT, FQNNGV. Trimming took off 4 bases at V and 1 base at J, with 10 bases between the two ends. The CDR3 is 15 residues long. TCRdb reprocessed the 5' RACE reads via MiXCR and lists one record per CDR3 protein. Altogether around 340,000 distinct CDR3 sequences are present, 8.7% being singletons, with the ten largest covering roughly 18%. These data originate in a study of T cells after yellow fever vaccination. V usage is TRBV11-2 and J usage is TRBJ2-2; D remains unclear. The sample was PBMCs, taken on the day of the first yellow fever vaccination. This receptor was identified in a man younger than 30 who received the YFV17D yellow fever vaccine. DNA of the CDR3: TGTGCCAGCAGCTATATGTCAGGGAACACCGGGGAGCTGTTTTTT. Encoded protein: CASSYMSGNTGELFF. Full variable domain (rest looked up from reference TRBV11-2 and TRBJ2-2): EAGVAQSPRYKIIEKRQSVAFWCNPISGHATLYWYQQILGQGPKLLIQFQNNGVVDDSQLPKDRFSAERLKGVDSTLKIQPAKLEDSAVYLCASSYMSGNTGELFFGEGSRLTVL.